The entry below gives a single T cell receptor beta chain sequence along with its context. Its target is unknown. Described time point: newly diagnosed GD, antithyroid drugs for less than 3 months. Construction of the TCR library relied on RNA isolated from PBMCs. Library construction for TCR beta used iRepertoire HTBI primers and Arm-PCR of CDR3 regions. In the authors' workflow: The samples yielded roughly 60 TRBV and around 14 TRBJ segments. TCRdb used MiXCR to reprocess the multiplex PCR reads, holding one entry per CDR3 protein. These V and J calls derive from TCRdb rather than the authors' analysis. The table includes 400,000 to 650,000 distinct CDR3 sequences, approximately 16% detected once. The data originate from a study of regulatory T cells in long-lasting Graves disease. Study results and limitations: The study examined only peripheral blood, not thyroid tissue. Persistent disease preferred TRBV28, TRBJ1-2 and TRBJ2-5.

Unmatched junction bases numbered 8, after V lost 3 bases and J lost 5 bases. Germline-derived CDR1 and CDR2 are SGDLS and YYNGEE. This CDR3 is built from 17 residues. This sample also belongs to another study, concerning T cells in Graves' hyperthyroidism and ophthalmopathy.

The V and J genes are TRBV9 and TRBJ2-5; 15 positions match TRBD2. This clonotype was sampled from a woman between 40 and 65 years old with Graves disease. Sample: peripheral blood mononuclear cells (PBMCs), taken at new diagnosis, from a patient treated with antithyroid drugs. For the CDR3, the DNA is TGTGCCAGCAGCGGTCCGGGACTAGCGGGGGGATGGGAGACCCAGTACTTC. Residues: CASSGPGLAGGWETQYF.